Described below is a single T cell receptor (beta chain) sequence and its context. Its specific antigen is unknown. Per-nucleotide qualities are absent, and no much larger clonotype sits a single base away. This sample is drawn from a study of OX40 agonist ivuxolimab in advanced cancers. Turning to the overall study: Ivuxolimab was a fully human IgG2 agonistic monoclonal antibody targeting the costimulatory receptor OX40 (CD134). Partial responses occurred in three dose-escalation patients: two with cutaneous melanoma and one with hepatocellular carcinoma. The purpose of peripheral TCRbeta sequencing was to test whether ivuxolimab changed TCR sequence diversity and led to clonal T-cell expansion. The dose-escalation cohort was roughly 83% male with a mean age of approximately 60 years, ranging from roughly 20 to 85. Of the 50 to 55 dose-escalation patients, hepatocellular carcinoma was present in around 20, melanoma in some 15, renal cell carcinoma in 9 and head and neck cancer in 9. Intravenous ivuxolimab was administered to patients every 2 weeks at six dose levels: 0.01, 0.1, 0.3, 1.5, 3 and 10 mg/kg. Prior anti-PD-1, anti-PD-L1 or anti-CTLA-4 therapy was permitted, and checkpoint inhibitors had been received by approximately 39% of dose-escalation patients. The paper describes the monotherapy dose-escalation part (N of about 50 patients) of the phase I trial of ivuxolimab.

Overall study results and their limits: The antigen specificity of the peripheral T cells that underwent clonal expansion was not determined. Partial responders in the 0.1-3.0 mg/kg groups had among the lowest normalized peripheral clonal expansion, especially among CD8+ T cells. On average, CD8+ T cells showed more expanded clones than CD4+ T cells after ivuxolimab. Clonal expansion of both CD4+ and CD8+ blood T cells was observed from baseline to week 6 at doses 0.1 to 3.0 mg/kg. Low levels of normalized T-cell clonal expansion were also seen in some patients who did not respond.

To sequence the TCRbeta CDR3 region, genomic DNA was isolated from the sorted cells. TCRbeta CDR3 regions were sequenced using the immunoSEQ Assay. TCRdb provides this immuneACCESS table in a form limited to in-frame rearrangements. Some clones are lacking; in checked studies, under half of them reflect an unresolved V gene, and why the rest are absent is not known. For this sample there are some 63,000 clones; over 80% appear just once. The ten largest make up about 27% of the sample. The germline V gene provides CDR1 SGHVS and CDR2 FQNEAQ. The CDR3 holds 15 amino acids from the cysteine to the phenylalanine. Of the read, only the CDR3 DNA is kept; its 45 bases are in frame from base 1. The germline V and J ends show losses of 5 bases and 2 bases respectively, and no gene match explains 4 bases of the junction. Patients with a history of autoimmune disease or receiving systemic immunosuppression were excluded from the trial. Peripheral blood for TCR sequencing was collected from all dose cohorts at baseline, on cycle 4 day 1, and on cycle 7 day 1. Samples were obtained from an open-label, multicenter, first-in-human phase I dose-escalation trial of ivuxolimab. Adults with locally advanced or metastatic head and neck squamous cell, hepatocellular, melanoma or renal cell carcinoma were enrolled in the trial. Before TCR sequencing, CD4+ and CD8+ T cells were separately sorted from peripheral blood.

This sequence uses TRBV7-8 and TRBJ2-1, and TRBD1 matches 9 of the central bases. This sequence was found in an adult with an advanced solid tumor such as melanoma, head and neck, liver or kidney cancer. The input for sequencing was CD4+ or CD8+ T cells sorted from blood, taken in a trial of the OX40 agonist ivuxolimab. The CDR3 reads CASSLGTGTYNEQFF. Read as DNA, the sequence is TGTGCCAGCAGCCTCGGGACAGGGACCTACAATGAGCAGTTCTTC.